This T cell receptor (beta chain) was obtained from a study of blood T cell repertoires in COVID-19. Assay: immunoSEQ multiplex PCR; the TCRdb copy retains only in-frame clones and omits some. In the table there are 330,000 or so clones, over 80% of which are singletons. A note on this clone: Other DNA sequences in this sample translate to the same CDR3.

Germline CDR1 and CDR2: SNHLY and FYNNEI. The V end lost 5 bases, the J end lost 6 bases, and 5 bases lay between the germline ends. The CDR3 totals 11 residues. This chain links TRBV2 with TRBJ2-1; D remains ambiguous. The specimen was PBMCs or T cells enriched from blood (not recorded which). The TCR comes from a man younger than 45 who had recovered from COVID-19. The CDR3 nucleotides read TGTGCCAGCAGTCGTGTCAATGAGCAGTTCTTC. It encodes CASSRVNEQFF.